A selection of T cell receptor beta chains follows, all from one sample in a study of T cell clones after liver transplantation. This table comes from immunoSEQ multiplex PCR, and its TCRdb copy is limited to in-frame clones, with some not included. This sample has some 60,000 clones; around 70% occur once, and the top ten carry approximately 2.6%. The input for sequencing was CD4+ T cells from blood, taken at the approximately 16-month timepoint. Every receptor here comes from a human patient who received a liver transplant. Some T cells may be supplied by the graft donor. The CDR3 runs from the conserved cysteine through the conserved F or W. The D gene is left open where the match is weak. Rows may omit the clone size; those that give it use once, few, many or a size class.

>TRBJ2-1|TRBV28|-|-
TGTGCCAGCCAGACACTTTACAATGAGCAGTTCTTC
CASQTLYNEQFF
>TRBJ2-5|TRBV5-1|-|-
TGCGCCAGCAGGGAACAAGAGACCCAGTACTTC
CASREQETQYF
>TRBJ1-2|TRBV7-2|-|TRBD1
TGTGCCAGCAGCTTAAACCCAACAGGGGTGGGAGGCTACACCTTC
CASSLNPTGVGGYTF
>TRBJ1-2|TRBV12-2|-|-
TGTGCAAGTCGCCCCCGGACAGAATATGGCTACACCTTC
CASRPRTEYGYTF
>TRBJ2-1|TRBV15|-|-
TGTGCCACCCGGCCAGGGGGGCTGGGGAATGAGCAGTTCTTC
CATRPGGLGNEQFF
>TRBJ1-1|TRBV6-5|few|-
TGTGCCAGCAGCAGAGGACAGCTCATGAACACTGAAGCTTTCTTT
CASSRGQLMNTEAFF
>TRBJ1-1|TRBV5-1|-|-
TGCGCCAGCAGCTTGGGGACACCTAATAGCGCGAACACTGAAGCTTTCTTT
CASSLGTPNSANTEAFF
>TRBJ1-5|TRBV29-1|-|-
TGCAGCGTTGGCCGGGACAAAAATCAGCCCCAGCATTTT
CSVGRDKNQPQHF
>TRBJ1-3|TRBV5-6|-|-
TGTGCCAGCAGCTTGGACGGGGGCGGAAACACCATATATTTT
CASSLDGGGNTIYF
>TRBJ2-3|TRBV6-4|-|-
TGTGCCAGCAGTGTGGACAGCGAAGATACGCAGTATTTT
CASSVDSEDTQYF
>TRBJ1-1|TRBV10-1|-|-
TGCGCCAGCAGTGAGTCGATCTGGCATGAGGAAGCTTTCTTT
CASSESIWHEEAFF
>TRBJ1-4|TRBV27|-|TRBD1
TGTGCCAGCAGATGGACAGGGGGCAGGGCTAATGAAAAACTGTTTTTT
CASRWTGGRANEKLFF
>TRBJ1-2|TRBV6-6|-|-
TGTGCCAGCAGTTACGGGCCAGGGGAAGGCTACACCTTC
CASSYGPGEGYTF
>TRBJ2-3|TRBV2|few|TRBD2
TGTGCCAGCAGTGGGACTAGCGGGTCTAGCACAGATACGCAGTATTTT
CASSGTSGSSTDTQYF
>TRBJ1-1|TRBV27|-|-
TGTGCCAGCAGTATCTGGAGGGGGAAGGACACTGAAGCTTTCTTT
CASSIWRGKDTEAFF
>TRBJ2-7|TRBV2|-|-
TGTGCCAGCATTCGAGACATCATAATCACCGAGCAGTACTTC
CASIRDIIITEQYF
>TRBJ1-1|TRBV7-9|few|TRBD1
TGTGCCAGCAGCTTACCACGGACAGGGCGGTTAGTGAACACTGAAGCTTTCTTT
CASSLPRTGRLVNTEAFF
>TRBJ2-1|TRBV27|-|-
TGTGCCAGCAGGACTCCCTCAGGGGTCGGGGCGGCAATTGAGCAGTTCTTC
CASRTPSGVGAAIEQFF
>TRBJ1-6|TRBV5-4|-|TRBD1
TGTGCCAGCAGCCGGGGTGGGCAGGGGGATTCACCCCTCCACTTT
CASSRGGQGDSPLHF
>TRBJ1-1|TRBV30|few|-
TGTGCCTGCCGACCCGACCGGGGGGACACTGAAGCTTTCTTT
CACRPDRGDTEAFF
>TRBJ2-1|TRBV7-9|-|-
TGTGCCAGCAGCTTAAGTCAGACCTCGTTTGAGCAGTTCTTC
CASSLSQTSFEQFF
>TRBJ2-7|TRBV4-2|-|TRBD1
TGTGCCAGCAGCCAGCCGGGACAGGGGTACGAGCAGTACTTC
CASSQPGQGYEQYF
>TRBJ2-2|TRBV5-1|-|-
TGCGCCAGCAGCTTGCCGACTTTGAACACCGGGGAGCTGTTTTTT
CASSLPTLNTGELFF
>TRBJ1-3|TRBV5-1|-|-
TGCGCCAGCAGCTTGGTATTATCAGGCAACCTAGTGAACTCTGGAAACACCATATATTTT
CASSLVLSGNLVNSGNTIYF
>TRBJ1-1|TRBV7-7|-|-
TGTGCCAGCAGCTTCCAGGAGGGCACTGAAGCTTTCTTT
CASSFQEGTEAFF
>TRBJ1-4|TRBV9|-|-
TGTGCCAGCAGCGTAGGGGCAGGGGATGAAAAACTGTTTTTT
CASSVGAGDEKLFF
>TRBJ2-3|TRBV5-1|-|-
TGCGCCAGCAGCTTGAGGGGACTTCCCACAGATACGCAGTATTTT
CASSLRGLPTDTQYF
>TRBJ2-5|TRBV14|-|TRBD2
TGTGCCAGCAGCCCCATTTCAGCGGGGGGGCCAGAGACCCAGTACTTC
CASSPISAGGPETQYF
>TRBJ1-2|TRBV5-4|-|TRBD1
TGTGCCAGCAGCGCCGGGACAGGGGATTTGGGCTATGGCTACACCTTC
CASSAGTGDLGYGYTF
>TRBJ2-3|TRBV29-1|-|-
TGCAGCGTCAAAGAGGGACTCTTCACAGATACGCAGTATTTT
CSVKEGLFTDTQYF
>TRBJ2-3|TRBV11-3|few|TRBD2
TGTGCCAGCAGCTTAGCCTCAGCGGGAGGGCGGACAGATACGCAGTATTTT
CASSLASAGGRTDTQYF
>TRBJ2-1|TRBV5-4|-|TRBD1
TGTGCCAGCAGCGCCGGGGACAGGGCTGGACTTTCGTACTTCTTC
CASSAGDRAGLSYFF
>TRBJ1-1|TRBV18|-|-
TGTGCCAGCTCAGAGAATATGAACACTGAAGCTTTCTTT
CASSENMNTEAFF
>TRBJ1-2|TRBV2|-|-
TGTGCCAGCAGTGATATAGGTTTCTATGGCTACACCTTC
CASSDIGFYGYTF
>TRBJ2-6|TRBV27|-|-
TGTGCCAGCAGTCCTTTCTCTGGGGCCAACGTCCTGACTTTC
CASSPFSGANVLTF
>TRBJ1-4|TRBV11-2|-|TRBD1
TGTGCCAGCAGCCTCGGACAGGGACATGAAAAACTGTTTTTT
CASSLGQGHEKLFF
>TRBJ1-1|TRBV19|-|TRBD1
TGTGCCAGTAGTGTTCGGGACAGTAGATTCATGAACACTGAAGCTTTCTTT
CASSVRDSRFMNTEAFF
>TRBJ1-5|TRBV28|once|-
TGTGCCAGCAGTTTGGGGGGCACGGGTCAGCCCCAGCATTTT
CASSLGGTGQPQHF
>TRBJ1-5|TRBV7-2|-|-
TGTGCCAGCAGCTTAGGAGGGTCCCTCCAGCCCCAGCATTTT
CASSLGGSLQPQHF
>TRBJ1-2|TRBV5-6|-|-
TGTGCCAGCAGCTTGTGGCAGGGGCTAGGTGGCTACACCTTC
CASSLWQGLGGYTF
>TRBJ2-2|TRBV2|few|TRBD2
TGTGCCAGCAGTATTTTAGCGGGGCAGAACACCGGGGAGCTGTTTTTT
CASSILAGQNTGELFF
>TRBJ1-1|TRBV19|-|-
TGTGCCAGTAGCTCATCTCGGCGGGGGGGGAACACTGAAGCTTTCTTT
CASSSSRRGGNTEAFF
>TRBJ2-5|TRBV5-1|few|-
TGCGCCAGCAGCTTGGGGGGGGCCCAAGAGACCCAGTACTTC
CASSLGGAQETQYF
>TRBJ2-5|TRBV7-6|-|-
TGTGCCAGCAGCTTGTATCAGCAAGAGACCCAGTACTTC
CASSLYQQETQYF
>TRBJ2-7|TRBV29-1|few|-
TGCAGCGTGGGTACTGAGGGCTACGAGCAGTACTTC
CSVGTEGYEQYF
>TRBJ1-1|TRBV9|-|TRBD1
TGTGCCAGCAGCGTAGGGGACAGGGACCTTATGAACACTGAAGCTTTCTTT
CASSVGDRDLMNTEAFF
>TRBJ2-1|TRBV19|-|TRBD2
TGTGCCAGTAGTGGACCCGGGACTAGCGGATACAATGAGCAGTTCTTC
CASSGPGTSGYNEQFF
>TRBJ2-1|TRBV2|-|TRBD2
TGTGCCAGCAGTGGGGCGCCAAGCGGGAGGAGCCATGAGCAGTTCTTC
CASSGAPSGRSHEQFF
>TRBJ2-7|TRBV7-2|-|-
TGTGCCAGCAGCTATTCGATCGAGCAGTACTTC
CASSYSIEQYF
>TRBJ2-1|TRBV28|-|TRBD1
TGTGCCAGCACCCCCGTACAGGGGGCTGAGCAGTTCTTC
CASTPVQGAEQFF
>TRBJ2-3|TRBV7-2|once|-
TGTGCCAGCAGCTTAGACCCCTCAGCGGATACGCAGTATTTT
CASSLDPSADTQYF
>TRBJ2-5|TRBV6-1|-|-
TGTGCCAGCAGGGGGGCGGGGGAGACCCAGTACTTC
CASRGAGETQYF